These 9 T cell receptor beta chains came from one sample sequenced in a study of blood T cells in healthy people across ages. The authors ran a second PCR of about 7 to 11 cycles using a sample-barcoded 5' primer and a J-beta primer mix. Each CDR3 protein gets one entry after TCRdb re-called the 5' RACE reads with MiXCR. This table holds 1.5 million to 1.9 million distinct CDR3 sequences, approximately 43% found once. The sequenced sample was blood. These receptors all stem from a woman aged 18 to 35 in good health.

Here the CDR3 reads CASSLTTNQETQYF. The CDR3 coding sequence is TGTGCCAGCAGCTTAACAACCAACCAAGAGACCCAGTACTTC. The genes are TRBV7-2 and TRBJ2-5; D is undetermined. Trimming cost V 2 bases and J 0 bases, with 7 bases left between them. The CDR3 loop spans 14 amino acids. Germline-derived CDR1 and CDR2 are SGHTA and FQGNSA.

The J gene is TRBJ2-7, the V gene TRBV5-1; 9 positions agree with TRBD1. Trimming removed 4 bases from V and 3 bases from J; junction bases left unmatched: 2. Per germline, CDR1 SGHRS and CDR2 YFSETQ. The CDR3 loop spans 13 amino acids. The CDR3 loop is CASSGTGFYEQYF. The CDR3 DNA sequence: TGCGCCAGCAGCGGGACAGGGTTCTACGAGCAGTACTTC.

The chain combines TRBV13 with TRBJ1-4; D not resolved. The CDR3 totals 15 residues. In germline, CDR1 is PRHDT, CDR2 FYEKMQ (reference sequence). The V gene lost 3 bases and the J gene lost 8 bases, with 16 bases spanning the gap. The CDR3: CASSFWGGGSEKLFF. In DNA, the CDR3 is TGTGCCAGCAGCTTCTGGGGAGGAGGTAGCGAAAAACTGTTTTTT.

This sequence joins TRBV6-5 and TRBJ1-5; D not resolved. Germline CDR1 and CDR2: MNHEY and SVGAGI. Between the trimmed V and J ends, which lost 5 bases and 7 bases, there was a span of 15 bases. The CDR3 covers 14 residues. CDR3 nucleotide sequence: TGTGCCAGCAGTCCGGAGCGGGTTTTCCAGCCCCAGCATTTT. Translated: CASSPERVFQPQHF.

This clonotype was found a few times. The V gene is TRBV25-1, the J gene TRBJ2-3; 9 nucleotides line up with TRBD2. Per germline, CDR1 MGHDK and CDR2 SYGVNS. Unmatched junction bases numbered 5, after V lost 2 bases and J lost 5 bases. The CDR3 spans 15 residues. CDR3: CASSEAGGQRDTQYF. The CDR3 DNA is TGTGCCAGCAGTGAAGCGGGAGGGCAGCGAGATACGCAGTATTTT.

The chain recombines TRBV9 with TRBJ2-3, with D perhaps TRBD1 (5 bases). V was clipped by 0 bases and J by 1 base, with 12 bases between them. This CDR3 has 16 residues. Germline CDR1 reads SGDLS; CDR2 reads YYNGEE. CDR3 in DNA: TGTGCCAGCAGCGTAGAGGGGCTGACTCGCACAGATACGCAGTATTTT. Its translation: CASSVEGLTRTDTQYF.

This clonotype was observed a handful of times. V usage is TRBV20-1 and J usage is TRBJ2-1, with D possibly matching TRBD2 (5 bases). CDR3 length: 17 residues. Germline CDR1 DFQATT, CDR2 SNEGSKA (reference sequence). The V and J ends lost 1 base and 0 bases respectively, with 16 bases between them. The chain's CDR3 is CSARAGWYKSSYNEQFF. CDR3 in DNA: TGCAGTGCTAGAGCGGGGTGGTATAAGAGCTCCTACAATGAGCAGTTCTTC.

The gene calls are TRBV11-2 and TRBJ2-4; D uncertain. Trimming pared 0 bases from V and 8 bases from J, leaving 14 bases between. Germline V gene sequence: CDR1 SGHAT, CDR2 FQNNGV. The CDR3 is 15 amino acids. CDR3 residues: CASSLDGSLVDIQYF. Here the CDR3 DNA reads TGTGCCAGCAGCTTAGATGGCTCTCTTGTGGACATTCAGTACTTC.

The chain links TRBV12-3 or TRBV12-4 to TRBJ1-1; weak D call: TRBD1 (6 bases). CDR3 length: 16 amino acids. Between the trimmed V and J ends, which lost 6 bases and 3 bases, there was a span of 20 bases. The CDR3 nucleotides read TGTGCCAGCAGGCCCCAGGTTGGGGGCGTGGACACTGAAGCTTTCTTT. It encodes CASRPQVGGVDTEAFF.